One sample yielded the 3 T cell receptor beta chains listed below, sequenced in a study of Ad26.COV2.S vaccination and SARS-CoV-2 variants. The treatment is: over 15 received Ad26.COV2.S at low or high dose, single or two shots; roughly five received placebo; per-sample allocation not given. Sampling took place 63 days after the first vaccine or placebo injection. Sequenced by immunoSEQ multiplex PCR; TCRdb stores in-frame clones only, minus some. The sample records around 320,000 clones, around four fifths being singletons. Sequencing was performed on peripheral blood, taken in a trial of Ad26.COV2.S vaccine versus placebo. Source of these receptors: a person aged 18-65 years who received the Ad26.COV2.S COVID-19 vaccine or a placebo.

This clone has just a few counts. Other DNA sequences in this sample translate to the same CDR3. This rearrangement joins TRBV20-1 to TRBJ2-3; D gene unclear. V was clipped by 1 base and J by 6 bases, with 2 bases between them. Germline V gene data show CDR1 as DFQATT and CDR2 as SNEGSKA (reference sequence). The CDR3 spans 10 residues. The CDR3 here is CSARADTQYF. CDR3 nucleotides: TGCAGTGCTAGAGCTGATACGCAGTATTTT.

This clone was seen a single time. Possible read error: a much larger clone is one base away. CDR3 residues: CASSYRENQPQHF. CDR3 in DNA: TGTGCCAGCAGTTACAGGGAAAATCAGCCCCAGCATTTT. V is TRBV6-2 or TRBV6-3 and J is TRBJ1-5; D remains ambiguous. The germline V and J ends were trimmed by 2 bases and 4 bases, with 6 bases remaining between them. Germline loops: CDR1 MNHEY, CDR2 SVGEGT. CDR3 length equals 13 residues.

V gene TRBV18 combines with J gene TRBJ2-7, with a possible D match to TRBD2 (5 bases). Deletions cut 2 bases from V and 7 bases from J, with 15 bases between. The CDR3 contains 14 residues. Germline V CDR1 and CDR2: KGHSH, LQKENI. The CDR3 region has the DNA TGTGCCAGCTCACCAGAGACTACCCGTTTAGAGCAGTACTTC. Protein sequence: CASSPETTRLEQYF.